The rows below give T cell receptor beta chains drawn from one sample of a study of high-grade serous ovarian cancer treatment subgroups. The protocol was immunoSEQ multiplex PCR, while the TCRdb copy is restricted to in-frame clones and leaves out a portion. Altogether approximately 40,000 clones are present, roughly 83% being singletons, with the ten largest covering approximately 3.1%. The sequencing sample was made of tumor tissue. The source of these receptors is a human donor with high-grade serous ovarian cancer. Each CDR3 is given with its conserved first and last residue. Fields, in order: J gene, CDR3 length, clone size, V gene, D gene, CDR3 protein, CDR3 DNA. D genes are given only for firm matches. Clone size is stated in some rows and not others, as once, few, many or a class when expanded.

J: TRBJ2-7
length: 13
size: NA
V: TRBV7-2
D: NA
CDR3: CASSSSTDHEQYF
DNA: TGTGCCAGCAGCTCTTCGACCGATCACGAGCAGTACTTC

J: TRBJ1-1
length: 15
size: NA
V: TRBV4-1
D: TRBD1
CDR3: CASRPLRQGPTEAFF
DNA: TGCGCCAGCAGGCCCCTCCGACAGGGGCCAACTGAAGCTTTCTTT

J: TRBJ2-1
length: 14
size: NA
V: TRBV7-2
D: NA
CDR3: CASSLVTLYNEQFF
DNA: TGTGCCAGCAGCTTAGTTACACTCTACAATGAGCAGTTCTTC

J: TRBJ1-2
length: 16
size: few
V: TRBV5-6
D: NA
CDR3: CASRGSGTRANYGYTF
DNA: TGTGCCAGCAGGGGATCCGGGACCCGCGCTAACTATGGCTACACCTTC

J: TRBJ2-3
length: 13
size: NA
V: TRBV25-1
D: TRBD2
CDR3: CASSGTSGDTQYF
DNA: TGTGCCAGCTCCGGGACTAGCGGCGATACGCAGTATTTT

J: TRBJ1-2
length: 14
size: NA
V: TRBV6-5
D: NA
CDR3: CASSLYRTNYGYTF
DNA: TGTGCCAGCAGTTTATACAGGACTAACTATGGCTACACCTTC

J: TRBJ1-4
length: 17
size: NA
V: TRBV28
D: TRBD1
CDR3: CASSSTDGRQGREKLFF
DNA: TGTGCCAGCAGCTCTACTGATGGAAGACAGGGACGAGAAAAACTGTTTTTT

J: TRBJ1-4
length: 10
size: NA
V: TRBV20-1
D: NA
CDR3: CSVGHEKLFF
DNA: TGCAGTGTTGGGCACGAAAAACTGTTTTTT

J: TRBJ2-1
length: 15
size: few
V: TRBV5-1
D: NA
CDR3: CASSPQDPAYNEQFF
DNA: TGCGCCAGCAGCCCACAGGACCCAGCCTACAATGAGCAGTTCTTC

J: TRBJ1-2
length: 13
size: NA
V: TRBV11-2
D: NA
CDR3: CASSLIPGSGYTF
DNA: TGTGCCAGCAGCTTAATACCTGGCAGTGGCTACACCTTC

J: TRBJ1-1
length: 20
size: NA
V: TRBV27
D: NA
CDR3: CASNQDRVSQMNSTNTEAFF
DNA: TGTGCCAGCAATCAAGACAGAGTTTCACAAATGAACTCAACGAACACTGAAGCTTTCTTT

J: TRBJ2-7
length: 13
size: NA
V: TRBV7-3
D: TRBD1
CDR3: CASSLTGGHEQYF
DNA: TGTGCCAGCAGCTTGACAGGGGGCCACGAGCAGTACTTC

J: TRBJ2-7
length: 12
size: NA
V: TRBV7-9
D: NA
CDR3: CASNPLSYEQYF
DNA: TGTGCCAGCAACCCCCTGTCCTACGAGCAGTACTTC

J: TRBJ1-1
length: 15
size: NA
V: TRBV11-3
D: TRBD1
CDR3: CASSFRTGAPTEAFF
DNA: TGTGCCAGCAGCTTCAGGACAGGGGCCCCCACTGAAGCTTTCTTT

J: TRBJ2-1
length: 17
size: NA
V: TRBV15
D: NA
CDR3: CATSRGGRSFSYNEQFF
DNA: TGTGCCACCAGCAGAGGGGGCAGGTCATTTTCCTACAATGAGCAGTTCTTC

J: TRBJ2-4
length: 13
size: few
V: TRBV10-2
D: NA
CDR3: CASSEGVASQQYF
DNA: TGCGCCAGCAGTGAGGGTGTGGCAAGTCAACAGTACTTC

J: TRBJ1-1
length: 16
size: NA
V: TRBV7-2
D: NA
CDR3: CASSLDLPRRNTEAFF
DNA: TGTGCCAGCAGCTTAGATCTTCCCCGCCGGAACACTGAAGCTTTCTTT

J: TRBJ1-5
length: 12
size: few
V: TRBV7-9
D: NA
CDR3: CASGFSNQPQHF
DNA: TGTGCCAGCGGGTTTAGCAATCAGCCCCAGCATTTT

J: TRBJ1-2
length: 14
size: NA
V: TRBV6-5
D: TRBD1
CDR3: CASSRNRDSYGYTF
DNA: TGTGCCAGCAGTCGAAACCGGGACAGCTATGGCTACACCTTC

J: TRBJ2-3
length: 16
size: few
V: TRBV5-3
D: NA
CDR3: CARSLGVRGTLATQYF
DNA: TGTGCCAGAAGCTTGGGGGTCAGGGGTACGTTAGCTACGCAGTATTTT

J: TRBJ2-3
length: 16
size: NA
V: TRBV11-3
D: NA
CDR3: CASSRGQPTSTDTQYF
DNA: TGTGCCAGCAGCCGAGGACAGCCGACTAGCACAGATACGCAGTATTTT

J: TRBJ2-1
length: 18
size: NA
V: TRBV12-1
D: NA
CDR3: CASSFLAGGIGAYNEQFF
DNA: TGTGCCAGCAGCTTTCTAGCGGGAGGGATCGGGGCCTACAATGAGCAGTTCTTC

J: TRBJ2-3
length: 14
size: NA
V: TRBV4-3
D: NA
CDR3: CASSQEQSTDTQYF
DNA: TGCGCCAGCAGCCAAGAGCAGAGCACAGATACGCAGTATTTT

J: TRBJ1-1
length: 12
size: NA
V: TRBV5-1
D: NA
CDR3: CASSLQGLEAFF
DNA: TGCGCCAGCAGCTTACAGGGTCTTGAAGCTTTCTTT

J: TRBJ2-3
length: 15
size: NA
V: TRBV9
D: NA
CDR3: CASSPSWEETDTQYF
DNA: TGTGCCAGCAGCCCCTCTTGGGAGGAAACAGATACGCAGTATTTT

J: TRBJ2-7
length: 14
size: NA
V: TRBV28
D: TRBD1
CDR3: CASSPIGTGDEQYF
DNA: TGTGCCAGCAGCCCTATAGGGACAGGGGACGAGCAGTACTTC

J: TRBJ1-2
length: 13
size: few
V: TRBV28
D: NA
CDR3: CASSSGIGYGYTF
DNA: TGTGCCAGCAGTTCAGGGATCGGCTATGGCTACACCTTC

J: TRBJ2-1
length: 12
size: NA
V: TRBV2
D: TRBD1
CDR3: CASGTDYNEQFF
DNA: TGTGCCAGCGGGACAGATTACAATGAGCAGTTCTTC

J: TRBJ1-5
length: 15
size: once
V: TRBV7-8
D: NA
CDR3: CASSRQSYSNQPQHF
DNA: TGTGCCAGCAGCCGACAGAGCTATAGCAATCAGCCCCAGCATTTT

J: TRBJ1-5
length: 13
size: few
V: TRBV7-3
D: NA
CDR3: CASSFSAGQPQHF
DNA: TGTGCCAGCAGCTTCTCTGCGGGGCAGCCCCAGCATTTT

J: TRBJ2-5
length: 14
size: NA
V: TRBV7-9
D: NA
CDR3: CASSLAAQAGTQYF
DNA: TGTGCCAGCAGCTTAGCGGCCCAGGCAGGGACCCAGTACTTC

J: TRBJ2-3
length: 17
size: NA
V: TRBV27
D: TRBD1
CDR3: CASSLPTGVGITDTQYF
DNA: TGTGCCAGCAGTTTACCAACAGGGGTGGGGATCACAGATACGCAGTATTTT

J: TRBJ1-1
length: 15
size: NA
V: TRBV6-5
D: TRBD1
CDR3: CASSYSGQVGTEAFF
DNA: TGTGCCAGCAGTTACTCTGGACAGGTCGGGACTGAAGCTTTCTTT

J: TRBJ2-1
length: 14
size: once
V: TRBV6-5
D: NA
CDR3: CASSTGTPYNEQFF
DNA: TGTGCCAGCAGCACAGGGACCCCCTACAATGAGCAGTTCTTC

J: TRBJ2-7
length: 15
size: NA
V: TRBV28
D: NA
CDR3: CASSLQGLSSGEQYF
DNA: TGTGCCAGCAGTTTACAGGGTCTTAGTTCGGGCGAGCAGTACTTC

J: TRBJ2-7
length: 17
size: NA
V: TRBV7-3
D: TRBD2
CDR3: CASSSPSRGRAVYEQYF
DNA: TGTGCCAGCAGCTCCCCTTCGCGCGGGAGGGCCGTGTACGAGCAGTACTTC

J: TRBJ1-5
length: 15
size: NA
V: TRBV4-1
D: NA
CDR3: CASSQDRGTDQPQHF
DNA: TGCGCCAGCAGCCAAGATCGGGGGACGGATCAGCCCCAGCATTTT

J: TRBJ2-2
length: 16
size: NA
V: TRBV11-2
D: TRBD2
CDR3: CASIKREGRDTGELFF
DNA: TGTGCCAGCATCAAGCGGGAGGGTCGCGACACCGGGGAGCTGTTTTTT

J: TRBJ1-3
length: 16
size: NA
V: TRBV5-8
D: TRBD1
CDR3: CASSNRQGASGNTIYF
DNA: TGTGCCAGCAGTAATCGACAGGGGGCCTCTGGAAACACCATATATTTT

J: TRBJ2-7
length: 18
size: NA
V: TRBV7-9
D: TRBD1
CDR3: CASSSSTHGQGRPYEQYF
DNA: TGTGCCAGCAGCTCCTCTACGCATGGACAGGGGAGGCCCTACGAGCAGTACTTC

J: TRBJ2-7
length: 14
size: NA
V: TRBV7-9
D: NA
CDR3: CASSLGGSGYEQYF
DNA: TGTGCCAGCAGCTTAGGAGGGAGTGGTTACGAGCAGTACTTC

J: TRBJ2-3
length: 15
size: NA
V: TRBV7-2
D: TRBD1
CDR3: CASSLAPDRVNTQYF
DNA: TGTGCCAGCAGCTTGGCTCCCGACAGGGTTAATACGCAGTATTTT

J: TRBJ2-3
length: 16
size: NA
V: TRBV9
D: TRBD2
CDR3: CASSVGTSGLGDTQYF
DNA: TGTGCCAGCAGCGTAGGGACTAGCGGATTGGGGGATACGCAGTATTTT

J: TRBJ2-1
length: 15
size: medium-sized
V: TRBV5-4
D: NA
CDR3: CASSLEGYTDNEQFF
DNA: TGTGCCAGCAGCTTGGAGGGTTATACCGACAATGAGCAGTTCTTC

J: TRBJ1-3
length: 16
size: NA
V: TRBV7-2
D: NA
CDR3: CASSSTGQSSGNTIYF
DNA: TGTGCCAGTTCGTCGACGGGGCAATCCTCTGGAAACACCATATATTTT

J: TRBJ2-7
length: 14
size: NA
V: TRBV10-3
D: TRBD2
CDR3: CAIRGTSESYEQYF
DNA: TGTGCCATCAGGGGGACTAGCGAAAGCTACGAGCAGTACTTC

J: TRBJ1-4
length: 18
size: once
V: TRBV7-9
D: NA
CDR3: CASSLGDRGLAANEKLFF
DNA: TGTGCCAGCAGCTTAGGGGACCGCGGCCTAGCAGCTAATGAAAAACTGTTTTTT

J: TRBJ2-5
length: 15
size: NA
V: TRBV4-1
D: NA
CDR3: CASSQVAGGEETQYF
DNA: TGCGCCAGCAGCCAAGTGGCCGGGGGCGAAGAGACCCAGTACTTC

J: TRBJ2-7
length: 13
size: NA
V: TRBV6-5
D: NA
CDR3: CASSYERGYEQYF
DNA: TGTGCCAGCAGTTACGAAAGGGGCTACGAGCAGTACTTC

J: TRBJ1-3
length: 16
size: NA
V: TRBV7-9
D: NA
CDR3: CASSLDGTHSGNTIYF
DNA: TGTGCCAGCAGCTTAGATGGCACCCACTCTGGAAACACCATATATTTT

J: TRBJ1-5
length: 13
size: NA
V: TRBV27
D: TRBD1
CDR3: CASSPGQSQPQHF
DNA: TGTGCCAGCAGCCCGGGACAGAGCCAGCCCCAGCATTTT

J: TRBJ2-1
length: 17
size: NA
V: TRBV6-4
D: NA
CDR3: CASSYVAGTNSYNEQFF
DNA: TGTGCCAGCAGTTACGTCGCTGGGACCAACTCCTACAATGAGCAGTTCTTC

J: TRBJ2-7
length: 14
size: few
V: TRBV7-2
D: NA
CDR3: CASSHGGVRYEQYF
DNA: TGTGCCAGCAGCCACGGGGGAGTCCGCTACGAGCAGTACTTC

J: TRBJ1-5
length: 14
size: NA
V: TRBV15
D: NA
CDR3: CATSMGGGCQPQHF
DNA: TGTGCCACCAGCATGGGCGGGGGGTGTCAGCCCCAGCATTTT

J: TRBJ2-7
length: 14
size: NA
V: TRBV6-6
D: NA
CDR3: CASNPQEDSYEQYF
DNA: TGTGCCAGCAACCCCCAAGAGGATTCCTACGAGCAGTACTTC

J: TRBJ2-7
length: 14
size: NA
V: TRBV7-3
D: TRBD1
CDR3: CASSVTGGAYEQYF
DNA: TGTGCCAGCAGCGTCACAGGGGGAGCCTACGAGCAGTACTTC

J: TRBJ2-7
length: 15
size: NA
V: TRBV5-1
D: NA
CDR3: CASSLAPQGPYEQYF
DNA: TGCGCCAGCAGCTTGGCCCCCCAGGGACCCTACGAGCAGTACTTC

J: TRBJ1-2
length: 14
size: NA
V: TRBV6-5
D: NA
CDR3: CASRSTRGLGGYTF
DNA: TGTGCCAGCAGATCAACCAGGGGTTTGGGAGGCTACACCTTC

J: TRBJ2-1
length: 15
size: NA
V: TRBV5-4
D: TRBD2
CDR3: CASNQGLAGDNEQFF
DNA: TGTGCCAGCAATCAGGGACTAGCGGGAGACAATGAGCAGTTCTTC